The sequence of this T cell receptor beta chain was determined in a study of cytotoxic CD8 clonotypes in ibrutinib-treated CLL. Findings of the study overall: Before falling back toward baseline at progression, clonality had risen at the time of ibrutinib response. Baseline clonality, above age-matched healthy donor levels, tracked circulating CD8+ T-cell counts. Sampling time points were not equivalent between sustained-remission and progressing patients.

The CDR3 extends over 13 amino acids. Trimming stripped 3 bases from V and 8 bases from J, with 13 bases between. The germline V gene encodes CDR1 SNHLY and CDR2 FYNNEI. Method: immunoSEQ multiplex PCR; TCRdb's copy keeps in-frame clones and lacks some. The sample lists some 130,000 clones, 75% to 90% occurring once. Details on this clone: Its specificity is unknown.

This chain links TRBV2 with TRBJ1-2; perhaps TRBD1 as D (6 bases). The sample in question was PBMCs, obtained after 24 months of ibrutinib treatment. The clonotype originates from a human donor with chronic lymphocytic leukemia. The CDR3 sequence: CASSETGFYGYTF. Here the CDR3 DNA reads TGTGCCAGCAGTGAGACAGGTTTCTACGGCTACACCTTC.